The rows below give T cell receptor beta chains drawn from one sample of a study of T cells in Graves' hyperthyroidism and ophthalmopathy. TCRdb reprocessed the multiplex PCR reads with MiXCR, giving one entry per CDR3 protein. Of approximately 400,000 distinct CDR3 sequences listed, approximately 19% are singletons. The sample was blood. The receptors here all came from a woman under 30 with Graves' hyperthyroidism. Each CDR3 is given without its conserved first and last residue.

ASSLYLRPTPYGYT,TRBV27,TRBJ1-2
ASSLGSDVAGYT,TRBV12-3/TRBV12-4,TRBJ1-2
ASSPGLAGTGSYEQY,TRBV18,TRBJ2-7
ASSLEQFNYGYT,TRBV12-3/TRBV12-4,TRBJ1-2
ASSSRANTGELF,TRBV11-3,TRBJ2-2
AWSSGRGTEAF,TRBV30,TRBJ1-1
ATRTAGETQY,TRBV11-2,TRBJ2-5
ASSLDRTSRETQY,TRBV11-2,TRBJ2-5
ASSYMSGVNTGELF,TRBV6-5,TRBJ2-2
ASSPRERGGYT,TRBV6-1,TRBJ1-2
ASSGGSKETQY,TRBV9,TRBJ2-5
ASSGPQH,TRBV5-1,TRBJ1-5
ASSHTRQGAYGYT,TRBV9,TRBJ1-2
ASSERLGNQPQH,TRBV2,TRBJ1-5